Described below is a single T cell receptor (beta chain) sequence and its context. The antigen it binds to is not known. Base qualities are missing; no much larger clone stands one base away. TCR beta CDR3 regions were sequenced from DNA using the immunoSEQ Assay. In the original analysis: T cell density was computed as TCR beta template counts normalized to usable DNA estimated by amplifying housekeeping genes. Using the preseqR package, richness was estimated by extrapolating to 120,000 templates for tissue samples and 400,000 templates for PBMC samples. Clonality was calculated as one minus Pielou's evenness. Tissue-enriched TCRs were identified through differential abundance testing performed on productive amino-acid clonotypes, with a minimum total count of 5 and an alpha of 0.1. The Jaccard Index and the Morisita Overlap Index were used to measure how much the repertoires overlapped between compartments. GLIPH clustered TCR beta CDR3s with public tetramer-defined viral CDR3s; viral motifs required at least three viral sequences plus V-gene enrichment. Here the immuneACCESS table is served through TCRdb, limited to in-frame sequences with V and J called. Missing clones are a known gap in these copies; in checked studies unresolved V genes cover under half, and the rest lacks a known reason. D and trimming come from the DNA, and the V and J calls and clone size come from that table. Within this sample are around 36,000 clones, with around 81% of them counted one time only. The ten largest make up roughly 6.6% of the sample.

The data were taken from a study of T cells in localized non-small cell lung cancer (dated by TCRdb to the early 2020s). Background on the whole study: T cell repertoires of 236 early-stage NSCLC patients were analyzed, with tumors being compared against uninvolved tumor-adjacent lungs. The cohort comprised around 250 treatment-naïve NSCLC patients with resected, localized lung tumors. Of the NSCLC patients, fewer than 150 were male and some 97 were female, and the mean age was approximately 64 years. Broad study findings and their caveats: Longer overall survival was associated with higher blood T cell density, whereas shorter survival was associated with higher adjacent-lung clonality. Uninvolved tumor-adjacent lung showed the highest T cell clonality, higher than tumor, which suggests more focused antigenic responses in the uninvolved tumor-adjacent lung. Of the top 100 tumor clones, a median of 57 were detected in paired uninvolved adjacent lung; roughly 29 were also among that lung's top 100. Because the study design was exploratory, TCR variables were selected using unadjusted p-values without false-discovery rate correction. Because multi-region tumor sequencing was not done, intratumor heterogeneity could not be ruled out.

At diagnosis, tumor, uninvolved tumor-adjacent lung and peripheral blood were collected and then preserved as a mix of FFPE and fresh-frozen material. For TCR repertoire profiling, blood samples were analyzed in the form of peripheral blood mononuclear cells. This clonotype originated in a male donor aged 60 or over with stage II lung adenocarcinoma. Sequenced material: peripheral blood mononuclear cells, taken before any cancer treatment.

CDR3 protein: CASSLERDTQYF. The DNA sequence is TGTGCCAGCAGCTTGGAGAGGGATACGCAGTATTTT. This chain is built from TRBV5-4 and TRBJ2-3, with the D gene too uncertain to name. Relative to germline, V is 0 bases shorter and J is 6 bases shorter, with 5 bases between their ends. The CDR3 spans 12 residues, from the cysteine through the phenylalanine. The only DNA kept is the CDR3, 36 bases in frame from the first base. Sequences SGHNT (CDR1) and YYREEE (CDR2) are obtained from the germline V gene (reference sequence).